These 22 T cell receptor beta chains were sequenced from one sample in a study of T cells in localized non-small cell lung cancer. This table comes from immunoSEQ multiplex PCR, and its TCRdb copy is limited to in-frame clones, with some not included. The repertoire has about 77,000 clones, more than 75% of them found once; the top ten carry 20% to 25%. Sample: peripheral blood, taken before any cancer treatment. These TCRs come from a woman between 35 and 75 years old with stage I squamous cell lung carcinoma.

The chain carries TRBV20-1 and TRBJ1-2; D is uncertain. CDR3 size: 11 residues. Germline loops: CDR1 DFQATT, CDR2 SNEGSKA (reference sequence). Trimming took 0 bases from V and 2 from J, leaving 1 base between them. CDR3 DNA: TGCAGTGCTAGAGACAACTATGGCTACACCTTC. It translates to CSARDNYGYTF.

The chain couples TRBV2 to TRBJ2-1; D tentatively reads TRBD1 or TRBD2 (5 bases each). The CDR3 has 14 residues. In germline, CDR1 is SNHLY, CDR2 FYNNEI. Trimming pared 7 bases from V and 2 bases from J, leaving 12 bases between. The DNA of the CDR3 is TGTGCCAGCACCAGGACGGGACCCTACAATGAGCAGTTCTTC. Translated, it gives CASTRTGPYNEQFF.

About this clone itself: Other DNA sequences in this sample translate to the same CDR3. The chain recombines TRBV14 with TRBJ2-6; D is possibly TRBD1 or TRBD2 (5 bases each). Germline V gives CDR1 SGHDN, CDR2 FVKESK. V was cut by 1 base and J by 4 bases, with 8 bases left in between. The CDR3 sequence is 15 residues long. The CDR3 nucleotides are TGTGCCAGCAGCCAAGCGGGGACCGGGGCCAACGTCCTGACTTTC. Protein: CASSQAGTGANVLTF.

The CDR3 reads CASREWGGETQYF. DNA of the CDR3: TGTGCCAGCAGGGAATGGGGGGGGGAGACCCAGTACTTC. The chain couples TRBV2 to TRBJ2-5; 7 bases match TRBD2. Trimming took 6 bases from V and 5 from J; bases not matched to a gene: 6. CDR1 is SNHLY, CDR2 FYNNEI, per germline. The CDR3 has 13 residues.

The rearrangement uses TRBV9 and TRBJ2-5; D perhaps matches TRBD1 (5 bases). Germline values: CDR1 SGDLS, CDR2 YYNGEE. V was pared by 3 bases and J by 2 bases, with 14 bases between. The CDR3 totals 15 residues. The CDR3 DNA follows: TGTGCCAGCAGCGCATCTCAGGGTACGCAAGAGACCCAGTACTTC. Its translation: CASSASQGTQETQYF.

The chain recombines TRBV6-6 with TRBJ1-5; D is uncertain. V dropped 2 bases and J dropped 5 bases, with 10 bases sitting between them. This CDR3 is built from 14 residues. Germline-derived CDR1 and CDR2 are MNHNY and SVGAGI (reference sequence). The CDR3 DNA follows: TGTGCCAGCAGTTACAGGGATTTCCATCAGCCCCAGCATTTT. The encoded protein is CASSYRDFHQPQHF.

The V call is TRBV28, the J call TRBJ2-3; tentatively, D is TRBD1 or TRBD2 (5 bases each). CDR1 is MDHEN and CDR2 is SYDVKM in the germline V gene. The V gene lost 3 bases and the J gene lost 2 bases, with 12 bases spanning the gap. This CDR3 has 15 residues. The chain's CDR3 is CASSLGVLSTDTQYF. Written as DNA, the CDR3 is TGTGCCAGCAGTTTGGGGGTCCTATCCACAGATACGCAGTATTTT.

The V call is TRBV25-1, the J call TRBJ2-3, with D unresolved. Germline CDR1 is MGHDK and CDR2 is SYGVNS. V dropped 5 bases and J dropped 2 bases, with 11 bases sitting between them. The CDR3 runs 14 residues. In DNA, the CDR3 is TGTGCCAGCAGTATTATAGGCCCCACAGATACGCAGTATTTT. Its translation is CASSIIGPTDTQYF.

V and J are TRBV5-6 and TRBJ1-2; D not resolved. The CDR3 totals 16 residues. V shed 1 base and J shed 0 bases, with 13 bases lying between them. Germline V gives CDR1 SGHDT, CDR2 YYEEEE. Here the CDR3 reads CASSLRTVKANYGYTF. The CDR3 DNA sequence: TGTGCCAGCAGCTTGAGGACCGTAAAAGCTAACTATGGCTACACCTTC.

This clone came up once. The genes are TRBV11-2 and TRBJ2-3; D is unresolved. The CDR3 length is 17 residues. Trimming stripped 3 bases from V and 0 bases from J, with 16 bases between. CDR1 and CDR2 (germline): SGHAT, FQNNGV. The chain's CDR3 is CASSLAPGSPSTDTQYF. CDR3 nucleotide sequence: TGTGCCAGCAGCTTGGCGCCCGGCTCTCCTAGCACAGATACGCAGTATTTT.

J is TRBJ1-1 and V is TRBV5-6; D is undetermined. The CDR3 is 11 residues long. Looked up from germline, CDR1 is SGHDT and CDR2 is YYEEEE. V was clipped by 4 bases and J by 7 bases, with 8 bases between them. The CDR3 here is CASSRSNEAFF. In DNA, the CDR3 is TGTGCCAGCAGCCGGAGCAATGAAGCTTTCTTT. Together with reference TRBV5-6 and TRBJ1-1, the CDR3 gives the full variable domain: DAGVTQSPTHLIKTRGQQVTLRCSPKSGHDTVSWYQQALGQGPQFIFQYYEEEERQRGNFPDRFSGHQFPNYSSELNVNALLLGDSALYLCASSRSNEAFFGQGTRLTVV.

The chain is built from TRBV5-5 and TRBJ1-2; a possible D gene is TRBD1 (5 bases). The CDR3 extends over 15 amino acids. Germline V CDR1 and CDR2: SGHKS, YYEKEE (reference sequence). V was trimmed by 6 bases and J by 4 bases, leaving 19 bases between them. The CDR3 sequence: CASIPGPTSPYGYTF. The CDR3 bases are TGTGCCAGCATCCCGGGACCGACTTCCCCCTATGGCTACACCTTC.

The V gene is TRBV5-1, the J gene TRBJ2-1; D is perhaps TRBD1 (5 bases). This CDR3 comprises 15 residues. From germline, CDR1 is SGHRS and CDR2 YFSETQ. The V end was cut by 0 bases, the J end by 7 bases, with 14 bases between. The CDR3 sequence: CASSLGQGLGNEQFF. The CDR3 nucleotides are TGCGCCAGCAGCTTGGGTCAGGGTCTTGGAAATGAGCAGTTCTTC.

The chain links TRBV18 to TRBJ1-4, with 7 bases aligning to TRBD1. This CDR3 region has 16 residues. Germline trimming cut 6 bases from V and 2 bases from J; bases unmatched to any gene: 9. Germline CDR1 and CDR2: KGHSH and LQKENI. CDR3 region: CASSQDRERTNEKLFF. In nucleotides, the CDR3 is TGTGCCAGCTCCCAAGACAGGGAACGCACTAATGAAAAACTGTTTTTT.

The CDR3 spells CASMGSLSAGELFF. The CDR3 coding sequence is TGTGCCAGTATGGGGAGTCTATCCGCCGGGGAGCTGTTTTTT. The J gene is TRBJ2-2, the V gene TRBV19, with D tentatively TRBD2 (5 bases). CDR1 is LNHDA and CDR2 is SQIVND in the germline V gene (reference sequence). CDR3 size: 14 residues. V was pared by 7 bases and J by 6 bases, with 15 bases between.

The genes are TRBV10-2 and TRBJ2-4; no definite D call. CDR3 size: 14 residues. The V gene lost 7 bases and the J gene lost 6 bases, with 16 bases spanning the gap. Germline assignment: CDR1 WSHSY and CDR2 SAAADI. The CDR3 DNA follows: TGCGCCAGCACCCCAACCGGGCTAGGAAACATTCAGTACTTC. Residues: CASTPTGLGNIQYF.

The J gene is TRBJ2-7, the V gene TRBV7-9; D is perhaps TRBD1 (5 bases). Between the trimmed V and J ends, which lost 3 bases and 5 bases, there was a span of 5 bases. The CDR3 contains 11 residues. CDR1 is SEHNR, CDR2 FQNEAQ, per germline (reference sequence). CDR3 DNA sequence: TGTGCCAGCAGCTTGACAGACGAGCAGTACTTC. Protein: CASSLTDEQYF.

The genes are TRBV25-1 and TRBJ2-3; 11 nucleotides align to TRBD2. Germline V CDR1 and CDR2: MGHDK, SYGVNS. The CDR3 length is 18 residues. V was pared by 1 base and J by 3 bases, with 9 bases of the junction left unmatched. The CDR3 DNA reads as TGTGCCAGCAGTGAATTGGGGCTAGCGGGGGGAGGAACAGATACGCAGTATTTT. It is translated as CASSELGLAGGGTDTQYF. The entire variable domain, with the rest obtained from reference TRBV25-1 and TRBJ2-3, is as follows: EADIYQTPRYLVIGTGKKITLECSQTMGHDKMYWYQQDPGMELHLIHYSYGVNSTEKGDLSSESTVSRIRTEHFPLTLESARPSHTSQYLCASSELGLAGGGTDTQYFGPGTRLTVL.

Written as DNA, the CDR3 is TGTGCCAGCAACAGACCGGGTAGCACAGATACGCAGTATTTT. Translating gives CASNRPGSTDTQYF. This chain joins TRBV7-9 and TRBJ2-3; D uncertain. Trimming cost V 7 bases and J 0 bases, with 11 bases left between them. The germline V gene has CDR1 SEHNR and CDR2 FQNEAQ (reference sequence). The CDR3 has 14 amino acids.

The genes are TRBV19 and TRBJ2-7; D is perhaps TRBD1 (6 bases). Trimming took 5 bases from V and 6 from J, leaving 17 bases between them. The CDR3 covers 14 residues. Germline CDR1 reads LNHDA; CDR2 reads SQIVND (reference sequence). The CDR3 spells CASSATRQVPEQYF. CDR3 coding DNA: TGTGCCAGTAGTGCAACCCGACAGGTTCCCGAGCAGTACTTC.

This chain links TRBV19 with TRBJ1-1, with D maybe TRBD1 (5 bases). Trimming removed 3 bases from V and 6 bases from J, with 11 bases in between. The CDR3 is 13 amino acids. The germline gives CDR1 LNHDA, CDR2 SQIVND (reference sequence). The CDR3 loop reads CASSIAGDSEAFF. For the CDR3, the DNA is TGTGCCAGTAGTATCGCGGGGGACTCTGAAGCTTTCTTT.

The J gene is TRBJ1-3, the V gene TRBV19; 8 nucleotides agree with TRBD1. Germline V gene lookup returns CDR1 LNHDA and CDR2 SQIVND (reference sequence). The CDR3 has 13 residues. After removal of 9 bases from V and 2 bases from J, the junction contained 3 bases not matched to a gene. The CDR3 coding sequence is TGTGCCAGCCAGGGGGCGGCTGGAAACACCATATATTTT. Its protein is CASQGAAGNTIYF.